Each of the 8 T cell receptor beta chains below was sequenced from the same sample in a study of OX40 agonist ivuxolimab in advanced cancers. The method was the immunoSEQ multiplex PCR assay. The immuneACCESS repertoire file appears here via TCRdb, limited to in-frame rearrangements. These files lack a portion of the clones; in checked studies, under half of the deficit traces to unresolved V genes, and the cause of the others is not known. The sample table records about 40,000 clones; about 85% of these occur just once. The ten largest clones take up less than 20% of the sample. The starting material was CD4+ or CD8+ T cells sorted from blood, obtained in a trial of the OX40 agonist ivuxolimab. All receptors come from an adult with an advanced solid tumor such as melanoma, head and neck, liver or kidney cancer.

This clone came up once. The rearrangement uses TRBV6-4 and TRBJ2-1, with 7 bases lining up with TRBD1. This CDR3 contains 14 residues. Germline CDR1 MRHNA, CDR2 SNTAGT. With 2 bases clipped from V and 7 bases from J, the junction kept 5 bases outside the gene matches. CDR3 amino acids: CASSDGQGDNEQFF. The CDR3 bases are TGTGCCAGCAGTGACGGGCAGGGGGATAATGAGCAGTTCTTC.

This chain joins TRBV4-3 and TRBJ2-3, with 10 bases aligning to TRBD2. The CDR3 covers 14 residues. After removal of 5 bases from V and 6 bases from J, the junction contained 5 bases not matched to a gene. Germline V gene sequence: CDR1 LGHNA, CDR2 YSLEER. The DNA for the CDR3 is TGCGCCAGCAGCGGGAGCGGGGGGGCCGATACGCAGTATTTT. This encodes CASSGSGGADTQYF.

This clone appeared a single time. V gene TRBV7-3 combines with J gene TRBJ2-1; D possibly uses TRBD1 or TRBD2 (5 bases each). Germline loops: CDR1 SGHTA, CDR2 FQGTGA. The CDR3 extends over 14 amino acids. V dropped 6 bases and J dropped 5 bases, with 14 bases sitting between them. In DNA form, the CDR3 reads TGTGCCAGCAGGGACGGGACCGGGGACAATGAGCAGTTCTTC. Translation gives CASRDGTGDNEQFF.

The chain uses TRBV11-3 and TRBJ2-1; 11 positions match TRBD2. V shed 0 bases, J shed 0 bases, and the junction held 10 bases outside the gene matches. This CDR3 is built from 20 residues. Germline V gives CDR1 SGHNT, CDR2 YENEEA. The CDR3 reads CASSLEVVTSGINSYNEQFF. The CDR3 DNA reads as TGTGCCAGCAGCTTAGAAGTTGTGACTAGCGGGATAAACTCCTACAATGAGCAGTTCTTC.

The chain recombines TRBV29-1 with TRBJ2-7, with D possibly being TRBD2 (6 bases). The CDR3 length is 14 residues. The V end was cut by 4 bases, the J end by 0 bases, with 13 bases between. Germline V gene lookup returns CDR1 SQVTM and CDR2 ANQGSEA. CDR3 loop: CSVVGEVSSYEQYF. The CDR3, as DNA: TGCAGCGTTGTCGGGGAGGTTAGCTCCTACGAGCAGTACTTC.

The V gene is TRBV12-5, the J gene TRBJ1-1; D is unclear. The V end was cut by 0 bases, the J end by 3 bases, with 14 bases between. Germline V gene data show CDR1 as LGHNT and CDR2 as FRNRAP. The CDR3 has 16 amino acids. This chain's CDR3 is CASGLVPPLKDTEAFF. In DNA form, the CDR3 reads TGTGCTAGTGGTTTGGTACCCCCACTTAAGGACACTGAAGCTTTCTTT. Complete variable domain (other parts from reference TRBV12-5 and TRBJ1-1): DARVTQTPRHKVTEMGQEVTMRCQPILGHNTVFWYRQTMMQGLELLAYFRNRAPLDDSGMPKDRFSAEMPDATLATLKIQPSEPRDSAVYFCASGLVPPLKDTEAFFGQGTRLTVV.

J is TRBJ2-1 and V is TRBV4-1, with a tentative D call TRBD2 (6 bases). In germline, CDR1 is MGHRA, CDR2 YSYEKL. The germline V and J ends were trimmed by 5 bases and 6 bases, with 17 bases remaining between them. The CDR3 sequence is 15 residues long. CDR3 sequence: CASSASGTPANEQFF. The CDR3 DNA is TGCGCCAGCAGCGCGTCCGGGACTCCGGCCAATGAGCAGTTCTTC.

V and J are TRBV4-1 and TRBJ1-5; D unresolved. The V gene's germline CDR1 is MGHRA and CDR2 YSYEKL. The V and J ends lost 1 base and 7 bases respectively, with 14 bases between them. CDR3 length equals 15 residues. The CDR3 spells CASSQGLGPNQPQHF. The CDR3 nucleotides are TGCGCCAGCAGCCAAGGTCTCGGCCCCAACCAGCCCCAGCATTTT.